This T cell receptor (beta chain) was retrieved from a study of OX40 agonist ivuxolimab in advanced cancers. Study-level results: Patients who responded partially at 0.1-3.0 mg/kg showed clonal expansion ranking among the lowest.

The count of this clone is one. Its antigen is not identified. Generated by immunoSEQ multiplex PCR, the TCRdb table keeps only in-frame clones and is missing some. Of roughly 80,000 clones in the sample, over 85% were seen once. The sequence derives from an adult with an advanced solid tumor such as melanoma, head and neck, liver or kidney cancer. Here the sequenced sample was CD4+ or CD8+ T cells sorted from blood, taken in a trial of the OX40 agonist ivuxolimab.

As DNA, the CDR3 is TGTGCCAGCAGTTTATCCGGATCAGGGGCGAACACCATATATTTT. This translates into CASSLSGSGANTIYF. This chain connects TRBV27 to TRBJ1-3, with D possibly being TRBD1 (6 bases). The CDR3 sequence is 15 residues long. V dropped 0 bases and J dropped 7 bases, with 13 bases sitting between them. Germline assignment: CDR1 MNHEY and CDR2 SMNVEV (reference sequence).